Listed here are 5 T cell receptor beta chains from one sample, sequenced in a study of blood T cell repertoires in COVID-19. Profiling relied on immunoSEQ multiplex PCR, and the TCRdb table lists in-frame clones only, not all of them. Altogether around 300,000 clones are present, approximately 87% being singletons, with the ten largest covering roughly 5%. The specimen was PBMCs or T cells enriched from blood (not recorded which). The receptors were sampled from a woman aged 25 to 45 who had recovered from COVID-19.

Turning to this clone: The limits of the CDR3 on the DNA are not certain, so only TCRdb's listed CDR3 is given. The CDR3 sequence: CASSLYFGSGGVGNTIYF. V and J are TRBV28 and TRBJ1-3. Looked up from germline, CDR1 is MDHEN and CDR2 is SYDVKM. Both ends counted, the CDR3 spans 18 residues.

V is TRBV5-4 and J is TRBJ2-7, with TRBD2 as a possible D gene (5 bases). Germline CDR1 and CDR2: SGHNT and YYREEE (reference sequence). Trimming pared 4 bases from V and 3 bases from J, leaving 14 bases between. The CDR3 length is 14 residues. The CDR3 DNA is TGTGCCAGCAGCAGAAGCGGAAAAAACTACGAGCAGTACTTC. Amino acid sequence: CASSRSGKNYEQYF.

V usage is TRBV7-2 and J usage is TRBJ1-1; D is unclear. CDR1 and CDR2 (germline): SGHTA, FQGNSA. This CDR3 has 14 residues. V was cut by 1 base and J by 3 bases, with 9 bases left in between. CDR3 region: CASSLVAEYTEAFF. DNA of the CDR3: TGTGCCAGCAGCTTAGTAGCAGAATACACTGAAGCTTTCTTT.

This clone was counted only a few times. The rearrangement joins TRBV3-1 (or the pseudogene TRBV3-2) to TRBJ2-2; D gene uncertain. Germline CDR1 LGHDT, CDR2 YNNKEL (reference sequence). Trimming removed 4 bases from V and 0 bases from J, with 6 bases in between. The CDR3 is 14 residues long. The CDR3 spells CASSLSANTGELFF. The CDR3 region has the DNA TGTGCCAGCAGCCTCAGTGCGAACACCGGGGAGCTGTTTTTT.

The V call is TRBV10-3, the J call TRBJ1-5; 9 bases match TRBD1. The CDR3 spans 15 residues. J lost 0 bases, V lost 6 bases, and 3 bases had no gene match. CDR1 and CDR2 (germline): ENHRY, SYGVKD. CDR3 in amino acids: CAIRRTGDSNQPQHF. CDR3 coding DNA: TGTGCCATCAGGAGGACAGGGGATAGCAATCAGCCCCAGCATTTT.